This TCR beta chain was documented in a study of shared clonotypes between healthy human individuals. Deep-level assay runs were performed. Some clones are missing from TCRdb's copy, which holds only in-frame ones; the method was immunoSEQ multiplex PCR. This table has roughly 1,600,000 clones, approximately 98.5% appearing once. V gave up 1 base and J gave up 9 bases, with 16 bases separating them. Germline V gene sequence: CDR1 MGHDK, CDR2 SYGVNS. This CDR3 region has 15 residues. This TCR was sampled from a man younger than 45 in good health. Input material: naive CD4+ T cells sorted from blood. Subset reported: CD45RA+ positively selected. The chain uses TRBV25-1 and TRBJ2-1; a possible D gene is TRBD2 (6 bases). The CDR3: CASSESPEGRGEQFF. In DNA, the CDR3 is TGTGCCAGCAGTGAATCCCCGGAGGGCCGCGGTGAGCAGTTCTTC.